This note documents a single TCR beta chain sequence. TCRdb called the 5' RACE reads again in MiXCR, with one record for every CDR3 protein. The repertoire holds tens of thousands of distinct CDR3 sequences, with over 9.5% as singletons. These data are taken from a study of early T cells in non-severe SARS-CoV-2 infection. V was clipped by 6 bases and J by 10 bases, with 19 bases between them. This CDR3 has 15 amino acids. CDR1 and CDR2 (germline): MNHEY, SVGAGI. The sample in question was whole blood, obtained at baseline. This TCR came from an adult who was a healthcare worker with PCR-confirmed SARS-CoV-2 infection or an uninfected control (not recorded which). This chain connects TRBV6-5 to TRBJ1-6, with D perhaps TRBD1 (5 bases). CDR3 bases: TGTGCCAGCAGCAAAAGGGGAGGGAAGGGCTCACCCCTCCACTTT. Its protein product is CASSKRGGKGSPLHF.